This T cell receptor beta chain originates from a study of human T cells and chemical hapten exposure. As to time point: pre-sensitization, week 0. Treatment here: therapeutic diphenylcyclopropenone sensitization with weekly scalp DPC. Every donor had alopecia and was 18 to 70 years old; all were suitable for DPC. For the library, individual cDNA molecules each received unique molecular identifiers. Authors' processing steps: Sample TCR totals centred on a median of approximately 96,000, ranging about 20,000 to 750,000. TCRdb reanalysed the RACE reads using MiXCR and keeps one entry per CDR3 protein. The V and J calls come from TCRdb's annotation, not from the publication. There are tens of thousands of distinct CDR3 sequences in the sample; nearly 10% occur only once, and around 3.6% lies in the top ten. The sequence was obtained from a woman aged 40-49 years with alopecia areata. Some clones in this sample may be carry-over from other donors' samples. Source: whole blood, taken in connection with sensitization to the hapten diphenylcyclopropenone (DPC).

The CDR3 reads CASSPGTSGGTDTQYF. The CDR3 DNA sequence: TGTGCCAGCAGCCCCGGGACTAGCGGGGGAACAGATACGCAGTATTTT. V and J are TRBV7-3 and TRBJ2-3; TRBD2 matches 14 bases. The V gene's germline CDR1 is SGHTA and CDR2 FQGTGA. The CDR3 covers 16 residues. V shed 5 bases and J 3 bases; nucleotides not matched to a gene: 4.